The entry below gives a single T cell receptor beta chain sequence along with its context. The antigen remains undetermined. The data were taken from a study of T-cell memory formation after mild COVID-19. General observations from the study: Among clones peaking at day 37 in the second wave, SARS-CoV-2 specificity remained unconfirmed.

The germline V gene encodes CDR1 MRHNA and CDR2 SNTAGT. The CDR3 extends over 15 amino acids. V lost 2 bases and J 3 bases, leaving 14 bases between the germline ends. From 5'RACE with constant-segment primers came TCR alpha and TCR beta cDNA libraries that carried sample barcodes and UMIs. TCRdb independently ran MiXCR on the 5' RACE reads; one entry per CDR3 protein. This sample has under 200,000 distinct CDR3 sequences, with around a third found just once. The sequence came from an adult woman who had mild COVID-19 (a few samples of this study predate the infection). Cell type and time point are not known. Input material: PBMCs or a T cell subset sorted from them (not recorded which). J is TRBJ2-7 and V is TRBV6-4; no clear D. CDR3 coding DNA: TGTGCCAGCAGTGACATAGGGCGGTCTTTCTACGAGCAGTACTTC. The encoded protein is CASSDIGRSFYEQYF.